This TCR beta chain was documented in a study of blood T cell repertoires in COVID-19 (dated by TCRdb to about 2020). Broadly, across the study: Samples covering the acute and convalescent phases of COVID-19 were provided by collaborators in the United States, Italy and Spain. The material from the prospective study consisted of cDNA or gDNA derived from T cells, B-cell-depleted T cells, or PBMCs. Subjects who had been exposed to COVID-19, were actively infected with it, or had recovered from it provided the deeply sampled blood TCRbeta repertoires that made up the dataset. A freely available public database, intended as a resource for researchers studying the immune response to SARS-CoV-2, is where the repertoires were released. The samples were drawn from two sources: the first 160 participants of the ongoing ImmuneRACE study, and 1,254 subjects contributed by 6 global collaborators. Sample metadata almost always included a de-identified subject ID, COVID-19 status, age in years and sex. Where available, HLA class I and class II types were obtained from metadata supplied by the sample provider rather than from assay-based typing.

Results and caveats for the whole study, not just this receptor: How much clinical and demographic metadata was included differed by source and by participant, and the metadata was provided uncurated.

Comments on this clone: Its antigen is still unknown. No qualities accompany the bases; no much larger clone lies one base away.

Each collaborating institution followed its own protocols to collect whole blood in K2EDTA tubes. Collaborator samples were shipped for TCRbeta analysis as frozen whole blood, isolated PBMCs, or DNA extracted from either sample type. TCRbeta CDR3 regions were amplified from genomic DNA by means of the immunoSEQ Assay, a bias-controlled multiplex PCR. From the authors' description of their analysis: The number of nucleated cells in each sample was estimated from the amplification of reference gene primers within the assay. Sequence reads were collapsed and filtered to measure the absolute abundance of every unique TCRbeta CDR3 rearrangement. For each sample, productive Simpson clonality was calculated as the square root of Simpson's diversity index over productive rearrangements. This is the immuneACCESS table as TCRdb keeps it, with only in-frame sequences that have V and J called. A part of the clones is gone; compared with another copy, unresolved V genes explain less than half, and the rest is unexplained. That table supplies the V and J calls and clone size; D and trimming were determined from the DNA. This sample is represented by approximately 120,000 clones; roughly 88% of them were singletons. Over 1% of the sample goes to the ten largest clones.

The receptor comes from a woman older than 75 with acute or convalescent COVID-19. Sequenced sample: peripheral blood.

The base sequence is TGTGCCAGCAGCCCAGTAACCCCGGGACAGGGATATGGCTACACCTTC. Protein translation: CASSPVTPGQGYGYTF. The V and J genes are TRBV4-2 and TRBJ1-2; a stretch of 9 junction bases matches TRBD1. Reading from cysteine to phenylalanine, the CDR3 counts 16 amino acids. Only CDR3 DNA remains: 48 bases, in frame from the first base. From a lookup of the germline V gene, CDR1 and CDR2 are LGHNA and YNFKEQ. Clipping removes 4 bases from V and 5 bases from J, with 11 as the unmatched junction base count.